This T cell receptor beta chain was obtained from a study of CD8+ T cells in alopecia areata. Notes on the study in general: Sequenced scalp T cells also include alphabeta T cells resident in normal skin.

This CDR3 comprises 13 residues. The V gene's germline CDR1 is SGHAT and CDR2 FQNNGV. Trimming took 5 bases from V and 4 from J; bases not matched to a gene: 4. As the sequencing template, cDNA was produced by extracting RNA and reverse transcribing it. TCRdb's copy holds only in-frame clones and misses some; the assay was immunoSEQ multiplex PCR. The sample includes around 190,000 clones, just over 55% seen only once; the top ten take 4.9%. Note on this clone: Its target is not known.

The sequence was collected from a human donor in good health. The material sequenced was CD8+ T cells sorted from blood. The chain uses TRBV11-2 and TRBJ2-5; 7 nucleotides align to TRBD1. The CDR3 DNA follows: TGTGCCAGCAGCCCCCGACAGGGAGAGACCCAGTACTTC. Translation: CASSPRQGETQYF. Together with reference TRBV11-2 and TRBJ2-5, the CDR3 gives the full variable domain: EAGVAQSPRYKIIEKRQSVAFWCNPISGHATLYWYQQILGQGPKLLIQFQNNGVVDDSQLPKDRFSAERLKGVDSTLKIQPAKLEDSAVYLCASSPRQGETQYFGPGTRLLVL.